The 16 T cell receptor beta chains below were found in one sample sequenced in a study of T cells after yellow fever vaccination. MiXCR was run by TCRdb on the 5' RACE reads, yielding one entry per CDR3 protein. The sample lists a few hundred thousand distinct CDR3 sequences, roughly 7% occurring once. Sample: PBMCs, taken more than 35 days after the first yellow fever vaccination. These receptors all come from a man between 18 and 35 years old who received the YFV17D yellow fever vaccine.

Only a few counts were recorded for this clonotype. CDR3 bases: TGTGCCAGCTCACACAACCCTATGAGCTCCTACAATGAGCAGTTCTTC. Translated: CASSHNPMSSYNEQFF. This sequence joins TRBV18 and TRBJ2-1; D is ambiguous. V was trimmed by 4 bases and J by 0 bases, leaving 13 bases between them. The CDR3 sequence is 16 residues long. Germline assignment: CDR1 KGHSH and CDR2 LQKENI. Full variable domain (outside the CDR3, taken from reference TRBV18 and TRBJ2-1): NAGVMQNPRHLVRRRGQEARLRCSPMKGHSHVYWYRQLPEEGLKFMVYLQKENIIDESGMPKERFSAEFPKEGPSILRIQQVVRGDSAAYFCASSHNPMSSYNEQFFGPGTRLTVL.

This clonotype was seen only a few times. The chain has TRBV5-1 and TRBJ1-6, with 7 positions matching TRBD1. Germline V gene sequence: CDR1 SGHRS, CDR2 YFSETQ. With 0 bases clipped from V and 7 bases from J, the junction kept 16 bases outside the gene matches. This CDR3 has 19 amino acids. In DNA form, the CDR3 reads TGCGCCAGCAGCTTGGCCGGCCCCCCCAGGGGGACTGAGAATTCACCCCTCCACTTT. It translates to CASSLAGPPRGTENSPLHF.

This clonotype was seen a handful of times. V gene TRBV7-6 combines with J gene TRBJ2-7, with 9 bases fitting TRBD2. The germline gives CDR1 SGHVS, CDR2 FNYEAQ. This CDR3 is 18 amino acids long. J was trimmed by 1 base and V by 1 base; bases with no gene match: 11. CDR3 nucleotide sequence: TGTGCCAGCAGCTTAGTTGTGAGCGGGGGGCCCTATTCCTACGAGCAGTACTTC. Its translation is CASSLVVSGGPYSYEQYF.

In its sample, this clonotype was seen many times. This rearrangement joins TRBV6-1 to TRBJ2-7; D possibly corresponds to TRBD1 (6 bases). The germline V gene has CDR1 MNHNS and CDR2 SASEGT. V lost 0 bases to trimming and J lost 4 bases, with 10 bases between them. The CDR3 runs 14 residues. CDR3 nucleotides: TGTGCCAGCAGTGAAGCGTGGACAGCTTACGAGCAGTACTTC. Its translation: CASSEAWTAYEQYF.

CDR3 amino acids: CASSLAGQGAIYGYTF. Here the CDR3 DNA reads TGCGCCAGCAGCTTGGCAGGACAGGGGGCGATCTATGGCTACACCTTC. This sequence joins TRBV5-1 and TRBJ1-2, with 11 bases identical to TRBD1. The germline V gene encodes CDR1 SGHRS and CDR2 YFSETQ. The CDR3 runs to 16 residues. After removal of 0 bases from V and 4 bases from J, the junction contained 5 bases not matched to a gene.

This clonotype came up a few times. J is TRBJ1-1 and V is TRBV12-3 or TRBV12-4, with unresolved D. The CDR3 runs to 15 residues. The ends were cut back, 3 bases at V and 1 base at J, with 12 bases in the middle. Here the CDR3 DNA reads TGTGCCAGCAGTTTTCGGGGATTGGGGAACACTGAAGCTTTCTTT. It encodes CASSFRGLGNTEAFF.

This clonotype was recorded at least ten times. The chain carries TRBV27 and TRBJ2-2; D tentatively reads TRBD1 or TRBD2 (6 bases each). Looked up from germline, CDR1 is MNHEY and CDR2 is SMNVEV (reference sequence). The CDR3 runs to 16 residues. Trimming cost V 8 bases and J 1 base, with 17 bases left between them. The DNA of the CDR3 is TGTGCCAGCTTATCCCTAGGGGGGCGGAACACCGGGGAGCTGTTTTTT. Protein sequence: CASLSLGGRNTGELFF.

This clonotype has just a few counts. V gene TRBV19 combines with J gene TRBJ2-3; no reliable D call. V was trimmed by 8 bases and J by 1 base, leaving 10 bases between them. The CDR3 runs 13 residues. Germline V gene sequence: CDR1 LNHDA, CDR2 SQIVND (reference sequence). In nucleotides, the CDR3 is TGTGCCAGTCTGTTACGGGGCACAGATACGCAGTATTTT. It codes for CASLLRGTDTQYF.

The CDR3, as DNA: TGCAGTGCTAGATACTGGCGGCAGGGTCTTTCCAGCACAGATACGCAGTATTTT. It specifies CSARYWRQGLSSTDTQYF. This rearrangement joins TRBV20-1 to TRBJ2-3, with D possibly being TRBD1 (5 bases). CDR3 size: 18 residues. V lost 2 bases, J lost 0 bases, and 21 bases lay in between. CDR1 and CDR2 from the germline V gene are DFQATT and SNEGSKA (reference sequence).

This clonotype was found a few times. The chain links TRBV13 to TRBJ2-5; TRBD1 agrees at 7 bases. The V gene's germline CDR1 is PRHDT and CDR2 FYEKMQ (reference sequence). V shed 3 bases and J 4 bases; nucleotides not matched to a gene: 5. CDR3 length equals 14 residues. CDR3 bases: TGTGCCAGCAGCTTGACAGGGCGGATAGAGACCCAGTACTTC. Translating gives CASSLTGRIETQYF.

This clonotype was counted only a few times. V gene TRBV25-1 combines with J gene TRBJ2-2; a weak D match, TRBD2 (7 bases). From germline, CDR1 is MGHDK and CDR2 SYGVNS. The CDR3 sequence is 16 residues long. The V and J ends lost 2 bases and 3 bases respectively, with 13 bases between them. The chain's CDR3 is CASSELGGGDTGELFF. DNA of the CDR3: TGTGCCAGCAGTGAACTGGGAGGGGGGGACACCGGGGAGCTGTTTTTT.

This clonotype was observed a handful of times. The rearrangement joins TRBV10-3 to TRBJ2-3; TRBD1 agrees at 7 bases. With V trimmed by 11 bases and J by 5 bases, 16 bases remained unmatched. This CDR3 contains 15 residues. The germline gives CDR1 ENHRY, CDR2 SYGVKD. CDR3 region: CASQRTADREDTQYF. DNA for the CDR3: TGTGCCTCCCAGCGGACAGCCGACAGGGAAGATACGCAGTATTTT.

The gene calls are TRBV19 and TRBJ1-1; TRBD1 agrees at 11 bases. The CDR3 consists of 15 residues. Per germline, CDR1 LNHDA and CDR2 SQIVND (reference sequence). V trimming: 7 bases; J trimming: 0 bases; junction bases outside the gene matches: 4. The CDR3 DNA sequence: TGTGCCAGTATTGGGACAGGGGGGATGAACACTGAAGCTTTCTTT. It encodes CASIGTGGMNTEAFF.

This clonotype was counted a few times. The V call is TRBV5-4, the J call TRBJ2-7; D is ambiguous. V was trimmed by 0 bases and J by 3 bases, leaving 4 bases between them. CDR3 length: 12 amino acids. CDR1 and CDR2 (germline): SGHNT, YYREEE (reference sequence). CDR3 sequence (DNA): TGTGCCAGCAGCTTGGAATACTACGAGCAGTACTTC. It yields the protein CASSLEYYEQYF.

This clonotype was detected many times. This chain joins TRBV3-1 and TRBJ2-7; perhaps D is TRBD1 or TRBD2 (5 bases each). V was shortened by 2 bases and J by 6 bases, with 23 bases between the two germline ends. The V gene's germline CDR1 is LGHDT and CDR2 YNNKEL (reference sequence). This CDR3 spans 17 amino acids. In nucleotides, the CDR3 is TGTGCCAGCAGCCAACAATCGAATAGTTTTGGTGGGGGCGAGCAGTACTTC. Protein sequence: CASSQQSNSFGGGEQYF.

The chain combines TRBV7-9 with TRBJ2-7, with D unclear. V was clipped by 5 bases and J by 2 bases, with 7 bases between them. Germline CDR1 reads SEHNR; CDR2 reads FQNEAQ (reference sequence). There are 12 residues in the CDR3. The CDR3 spells CASSKSAYEQYF. The CDR3 DNA follows: TGTGCCAGCAGCAAGTCTGCCTACGAGCAGTACTTC.